This is a list of T cell receptor beta chains from one sample in a study of shared clonotypes between healthy human individuals. Generated by immunoSEQ multiplex PCR, the TCRdb table keeps only in-frame clones and is missing some. The data contain hundreds of thousands of clones, more than 95% of them singletons. The sequenced sample was naive CD4+ T cells sorted from blood. These receptors originate from a young woman in good health. CDR3s include the opening cysteine and the closing phenylalanine or tryptophan. The order of the fields is V gene, clone size, D gene, J gene, CDR3 length, CDR3 protein, CDR3 DNA. The D gene is left open where the match is weak. Clone size is shown for a subset of rows, as once, few, many or a class of expanded clone.

TRBV2,.,.,TRBJ2-7,11,CASSDRARQYF,TGTGCCAGCAGTGACCGGGCTCGGCAGTACTTC
TRBV10-1,few,.,TRBJ1-5,18,CASIRRGPKKVSNQPQHF,TGCGCCAGCATCCGAAGGGGCCCTAAGAAGGTAAGCAATCAGCCCCAGCATTTT
TRBV28,.,TRBD1,TRBJ2-7,14,CASSWGQGVYEQYF,TGTGCCAGCAGTTGGGGACAGGGGGTCTACGAGCAGTACTTC
TRBV28,.,.,TRBJ1-5,13,CASSTDPNQPQHF,TGTGCCAGCAGTACAGACCCCAATCAGCCCCAGCATTTT
TRBV28,.,TRBD2,TRBJ2-1,19,CASSDLAGGSKGSYNEQFF,TGTGCCAGCAGTGACTTAGCGGGAGGTAGTAAAGGCTCCTACAATGAGCAGTTCTTC
TRBV5-1,once,.,TRBJ2-3,15,CASNRGPVSTDTQYF,TGCGCCAGCAACAGAGGACCAGTCAGCACAGATACGCAGTATTTT
TRBV6-6,.,TRBD2,TRBJ2-7,13,CASRTSGNYEQYF,TGTGCCAGCCGGACTAGCGGGAACTACGAGCAGTACTTC
TRBV19,.,.,TRBJ2-7,16,CASSMGLPGGSYEQYF,TGTGCCAGTAGTATGGGACTTCCCGGGGGCTCCTACGAGCAGTACTTC
TRBV7-6,.,.,TRBJ1-3,16,CASSLAPQSSGNTIYF,TGTGCCAGCAGCTTAGCGCCACAGTCCTCTGGAAACACCATATATTTT
TRBV2,.,TRBD1,TRBJ2-4,15,CASSWTGRSKNIQYF,TGTGCCAGCAGTTGGACAGGGAGGTCGAAAAACATTCAGTACTTC
TRBV4-1,.,TRBD2,TRBJ2-1,14,CASSPGLAGNEQFF,TGCGCCAGCAGCCCGGGACTAGCTGGCAATGAGCAGTTCTTC